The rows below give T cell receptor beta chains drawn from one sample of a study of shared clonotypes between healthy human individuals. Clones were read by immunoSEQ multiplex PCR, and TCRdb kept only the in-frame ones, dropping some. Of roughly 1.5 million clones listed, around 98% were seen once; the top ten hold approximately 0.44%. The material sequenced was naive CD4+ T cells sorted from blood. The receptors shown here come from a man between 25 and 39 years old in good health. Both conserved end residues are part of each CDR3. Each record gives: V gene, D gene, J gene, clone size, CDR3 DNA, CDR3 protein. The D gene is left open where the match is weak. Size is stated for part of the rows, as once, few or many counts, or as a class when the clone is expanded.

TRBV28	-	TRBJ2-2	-	TGTGCCAGCCACAAGGACACGGGACCGAGCGGGGAGCTGTTTTTT	CASHKDTGPSGELFF
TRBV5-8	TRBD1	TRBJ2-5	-	TGTGCCAGCAGGACGACAGGGGGCAGGGAGACCCAGTACTTC	CASRTTGGRETQYF
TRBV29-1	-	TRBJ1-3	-	TGCAGCGTCGAGACGGATGCGGGAAACACCATATATTTT	CSVETDAGNTIYF
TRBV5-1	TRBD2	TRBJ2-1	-	TGCGCCAGCAGCTCACGGGGACTAGCGGGAGGTTTTTCCTACAATGAGCAGTTCTTC	CASSSRGLAGGFSYNEQFF
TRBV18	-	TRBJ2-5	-	TGTGCCAGCTCCCATCGGTACCAAGAGACCCAGTACTTC	CASSHRYQETQYF
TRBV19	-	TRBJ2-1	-	TGTGCCAGTAGTCAGGACTTTTATAATGAGCAGTTCTTC	CASSQDFYNEQFF
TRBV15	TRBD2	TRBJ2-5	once	TGTGCCACCAGCAGAGTACTGACTAGCGGGAGGCTGGGCGAGACCCAGTACTTC	CATSRVLTSGRLGETQYF
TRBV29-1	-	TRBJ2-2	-	TGCATCGCAGGGCTAGAAGGGGAGCTGTTTTTT	CIAGLEGELFF
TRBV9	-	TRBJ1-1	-	TGTGCCAGCAGCGTCCAGGGTGATGGGACTGAAGCTTTCTTT	CASSVQGDGTEAFF
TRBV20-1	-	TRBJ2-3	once	TGCAGTGCGAGACTAGCAGATACGCAGTATTTT	CSARLADTQYF
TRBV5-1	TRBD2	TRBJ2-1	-	TGCGCCAGCAGCTCTGGACTAGCGCCAAACAATGAGCAGTTCTTC	CASSSGLAPNNEQFF
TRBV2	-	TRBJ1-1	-	TGTGCCAGCTCTACTCTAACGATGGCTTTCTTT	CASSTLTMAFF